The rows below give T cell receptor beta chains drawn from one sample of a study of blood T cells in healthy people across ages. Each CDR3 protein is one row after TCRdb ran MiXCR on the 5' RACE reads. The profile shows around 580,000 distinct CDR3 sequences, roughly 48% of them singletons. The material sequenced was blood. These receptors originate from a man older than 75 in good health. Each CDR3 is given with its conserved first and last residue. Fields, in order: V gene, J gene, D gene, clone size, CDR3 protein, CDR3 DNA. A D gene is named only where the DNA matches it firmly. The size field is filled for only some rows; it gives once, few, many or a size class.

TRBV29-1	TRBJ2-1	-	-	CSVAKNRAPLDEQFF	TGCAGCGTTGCCAAGAACAGAGCACCCCTCGATGAGCAGTTCTTC
TRBV7-2	TRBJ2-5	-	few	CASSYLGRGSQETQYF	TGTGCCAGCAGCTATCTCGGCAGGGGATCCCAAGAGACCCAGTACTTC
TRBV10-1	TRBJ2-7	TRBD1	few	CASSRTGFGEQYF	TGCGCCAGCAGTAGGACAGGGTTTGGCGAGCAGTACTTC
TRBV5-1	TRBJ2-5	TRBD2	-	CASSLNPTTRGLAGGLETQYF	TGCGCCAGTAGCTTGAATCCGACAACCAGGGGACTAGCGGGAGGCTTGGAGACCCAGTACTTC
TRBV6-2/TRBV6-3	TRBJ1-2	-	few	CASNDYRDHPYGYTF	TGTGCCAGCAACGACTACCGGGACCATCCCTATGGCTACACCTTC
TRBV7-2	TRBJ1-2	-	-	CASSLGSPGYGYTF	TGTGCCAGCAGCTTAGGATCGCCTGGCTATGGCTACACCTTC
TRBV20-1	TRBJ2-4	TRBD1	-	CSARVTGINIQYF	TGCAGTGCTAGAGTGACAGGGATAAACATTCAGTACTTC
TRBV20-1	TRBJ2-5	TRBD1	-	CSARDSWQGAGETQYF	TGCAGTGCTAGAGATAGTTGGCAGGGGGCTGGAGAGACCCAGTACTTC
TRBV6-2/TRBV6-3	TRBJ2-4	TRBD1	many	CASSPPGQGIWNIQYF	TGTGCCAGCAGCCCCCCCGGACAGGGTATTTGGAACATTCAGTACTTC
TRBV7-3	TRBJ1-1	-	-	CASSPHSLGAMNTEAFF	TGTGCCAGCAGCCCTCACTCCCTTGGGGCGATGAACACTGAAGCTTTCTTT
TRBV28	TRBJ2-7	-	-	CASSTPGSLYEQYF	TGTGCCAGCAGCACCCCAGGTTCCCTCTACGAGCAGTACTTC
TRBV24-1	TRBJ2-1	TRBD2	-	CATSDPGTSGTALKQFF	TGTGCCACCAGTGATCCCGGGACTAGCGGGACGGCACTGAAGCAGTTCTTC
TRBV6-2/TRBV6-3	TRBJ1-1	-	few	CASTGYRAGEAFF	TGTGCCAGCACGGGATACAGGGCAGGTGAAGCTTTCTTT
TRBV20-1	TRBJ2-3	TRBD1	-	CSAGRTGGTDTQYF	TGCAGTGCGGGAAGGACAGGGGGCACAGATACGCAGTATTTT
TRBV20-1	TRBJ2-1	-	-	CSAWDSHNEQFF	TGCAGTGCGTGGGACTCCCACAATGAGCAGTTCTTC
TRBV7-2	TRBJ2-6	-	few	CASSLRTGTVSGANVLTF	TGTGCCAGCAGCCTGCGCACAGGGACGGTCTCCGGGGCCAACGTCCTGACTTTC
TRBV20-1	TRBJ1-2	-	few	CSARPSLEANYGYTF	TGCAGTGCTAGACCTAGCCTGGAAGCTAACTATGGCTACACCTTC
TRBV9	TRBJ2-3	-	-	CASSVLADSTDTQYF	TGTGCCAGCAGCGTATTAGCGGATAGCACAGATACGCAGTATTTT
TRBV5-1	TRBJ1-4	TRBD1	-	CASSLLGQGSNEKLFF	TGCGCCAGCAGCTTGTTGGGACAGGGTTCTAATGAAAAACTGTTTTTT
TRBV12-3/TRBV12-4	TRBJ2-3	-	-	CASTRTDTEYF	TGTGCCAGCACTCGAACGGATACGGAGTATTTT
TRBV10-3	TRBJ2-5	TRBD2	-	CAISEATSVGGTQYF	TGTGCCATCAGTGAAGCGACTAGCGTTGGTGGGACCCAGTACTTC
TRBV27	TRBJ2-7	-	few	CASMMSSFSSYEQYF	TGTGCCAGCATGATGTCGTCCTTCAGCTCCTACGAGCAGTACTTC
TRBV12-3/TRBV12-4	TRBJ1-2	TRBD1	few	CASSLQTGHGYTF	TGTGCCAGCAGTTTACAGACAGGGCATGGCTACACCTTC
TRBV20-1	TRBJ2-1	TRBD2	-	CSARASGINNEQFF	TGCAGTGCCAGAGCGAGCGGGATTAACAATGAGCAGTTCTTC
TRBV20-1	TRBJ2-1	-	-	CSARDLGSRTINEQFF	TGCAGTGCTAGAGATCTCGGGAGTCGAACGATCAATGAGCAGTTCTTC
TRBV5-1	TRBJ2-7	-	-	CASSLASTAYKQYF	TGCGCCAGCAGCTTGGCCTCGACAGCGTACAAGCAGTACTTC
TRBV29-1	TRBJ1-1	-	-	CSVGSERNTEAFF	TGCAGCGTTGGGAGTGAGAGGAACACTGAAGCTTTCTTT
TRBV29-1	TRBJ2-7	-	-	CSVGMSLGSYEQYF	TGCAGCGTTGGGATGTCGCTGGGCTCCTACGAGCAGTACTTC
TRBV28	TRBJ1-2	TRBD1	-	CASSKSITGVNYGYTF	TGTGCCAGCAGTAAATCTATTACAGGGGTAAACTATGGCTACACCTTC
TRBV2	TRBJ1-5	-	-	CASSADHWGNQPQHF	TGTGCCAGCAGCGCGGACCACTGGGGCAATCAGCCCCAGCATTTT
TRBV20-1	TRBJ2-7	TRBD2	-	CSARQLAGVLEQYF	TGCAGTGCTAGACAACTAGCGGGAGTACTCGAGCAGTACTTC
TRBV19	TRBJ2-3	-	-	CASSIQTSRDTQYF	TGTGCCAGTAGTATACAGACTAGTCGTGATACGCAGTATTTT
TRBV11-1	TRBJ2-7	-	-	CASSPREVSYEQYF	TGTGCCAGCAGCCCCCGCGAGGTCTCCTACGAGCAGTACTTC
TRBV4-3	TRBJ1-2	TRBD1	-	CASSRGDRANYGYTF	TGCGCCAGCAGCCGAGGAGACAGGGCTAACTATGGCTACACCTTC
TRBV11-2	TRBJ2-1	-	-	CASSLGDPHRHEQFF	TGTGCCAGCAGCTTAGGTGACCCTCATCGCCATGAGCAGTTCTTC
TRBV5-1	TRBJ2-1	TRBD2	once	CANSREGTSINEQFF	TGCGCCAACAGCAGAGAGGGGACTAGCATAAATGAGCAGTTCTTC
TRBV10-3	TRBJ2-1	TRBD2	-	CAISESTSGAHNEQFF	TGTGCCATCAGTGAGTCGACTAGCGGGGCCCACAATGAGCAGTTCTTC
TRBV11-2	TRBJ1-4	TRBD1	-	CASSPRGQGDEKLFF	TGTGCCAGCAGCCCAAGAGGACAGGGTGATGAAAAACTGTTTTTT
TRBV20-1	TRBJ2-7	TRBD2	few	CSARAPTSGRSEQYF	TGCAGTGCTAGGGCCCCGACTAGCGGGAGATCCGAGCAGTACTTC
TRBV5-1	TRBJ1-6	-	few	CASSLEPQQPYSPLHF	TGCGCCAGCAGCTTAGAGCCACAGCAACCATATTCACCCCTCCACTTT
TRBV5-1	TRBJ2-5	-	-	CASSLASPSYNEQYF	TGCGCCAGCAGCTTGGCCTCTCCCAGCTACAATGAGCAGTACTTC
TRBV7-3	TRBJ2-5	TRBD2	once	CASSSREAQYF	TGTGCCAGCAGCTCACGGGAGGCCCAGTACTTC
TRBV28	TRBJ2-1	TRBD2	-	CASSQLFGTGGPNEQFF	TGTGCCAGCAGCCAGTTATTCGGAACGGGAGGGCCGAATGAGCAGTTCTTC